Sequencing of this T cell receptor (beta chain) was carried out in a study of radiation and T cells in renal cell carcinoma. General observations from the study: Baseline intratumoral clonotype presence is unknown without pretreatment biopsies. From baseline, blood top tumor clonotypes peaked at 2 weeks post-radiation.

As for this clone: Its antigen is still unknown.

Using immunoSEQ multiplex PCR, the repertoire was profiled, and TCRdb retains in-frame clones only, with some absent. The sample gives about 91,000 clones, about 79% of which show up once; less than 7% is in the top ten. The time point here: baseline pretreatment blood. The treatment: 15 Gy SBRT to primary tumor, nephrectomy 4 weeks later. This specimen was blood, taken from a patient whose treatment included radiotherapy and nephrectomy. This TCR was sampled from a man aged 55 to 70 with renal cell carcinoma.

CDR3 in amino acids: CASSYSRGRHDTQYF. DNA for the CDR3: TGTGCCAGCAGTTACTCGCGGGGACGACACGATACGCAGTATTTT. The chain is built from TRBV6-5 and TRBJ2-3; D may be TRBD2 (6 bases). The germline V gene has CDR1 MNHEY and CDR2 SVGAGI. With 0 bases removed from V and 6 bases from J, the gap between germline ends came to 13 bases. This CDR3 has 15 residues.